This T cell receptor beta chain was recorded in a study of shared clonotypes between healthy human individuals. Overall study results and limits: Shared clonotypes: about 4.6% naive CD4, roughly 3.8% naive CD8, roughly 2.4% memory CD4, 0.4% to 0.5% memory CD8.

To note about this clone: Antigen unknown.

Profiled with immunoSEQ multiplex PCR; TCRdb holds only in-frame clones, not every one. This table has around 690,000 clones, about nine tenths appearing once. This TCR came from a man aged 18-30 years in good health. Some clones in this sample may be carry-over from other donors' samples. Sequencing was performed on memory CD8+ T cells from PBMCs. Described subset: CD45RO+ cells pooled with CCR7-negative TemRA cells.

The CDR3 here is CASSPRISNQPQHF. In DNA, the CDR3 is TGTGCCAGCAGTCCACGAATAAGCAATCAGCCCCAGCATTTT. The chain couples TRBV28 to TRBJ1-5, with no clear D. Germline CDR1 reads MDHEN; CDR2 reads SYDVKM. Trimming took 5 bases from V and 1 from J, leaving 9 bases between them. CDR3 length: 14 amino acids.